This TCR beta chain was observed in a study of T cell changes during pregnancy in multiple sclerosis. Germline V CDR1 and CDR2: MNHNS, SASEGT. Trimming cost V 5 bases and J 8 bases; bases outside gene matches: 3. The CDR3 spans 13 residues. Profiled with immunoSEQ multiplex PCR; TCRdb holds only in-frame clones, not every one. This table has approximately 85,000 clones, roughly 92% appearing once. The V gene is TRBV6-1, the J gene TRBJ2-1; 10 bases fit TRBD1. This TCR derives from a female donor with multiple sclerosis, enrolled in a pregnancy study. Sequencing used peripheral blood, obtained in the first trimester of pregnancy. In nucleotides, the CDR3 is TGTGCCAGCAGTAAGGACAGGGGGGATGAGCAGTTCTTC. Translation gives CASSKDRGDEQFF.